This T cell receptor (beta chain) is drawn from a study of T cell responses to AZD1222 COVID-19 vaccine. Repertoires were generated with immunoSEQ multiplex PCR, while TCRdb's copy carries only in-frame clones and drops some. The sample has about 110,000 clones, about 85% seen once. The CDR3 is 13 residues long. Trimming took 8 bases from V and 3 from J, leaving 8 bases between them. Germline assignment: CDR1 LNHDA and CDR2 SQIVND (reference sequence). The genes are TRBV19 and TRBJ1-6; D ambiguous. Sequencing used peripheral blood, obtained on day 0 of AZD1222 vaccination. The sequence was collected from an adult in good health. As DNA, the CDR3 is TGTGCCAGTCGAACCAACTATAATTCACCCCTCCACTTT. This translates into CASRTNYNSPLHF.